One and the same sample provided the 20 T cell receptor beta chains below, sequenced in a study of cytomegalovirus exposure and HLA in healthy donors (dated by TCRdb to the late 2010s). Library generation was performed with the immunoSEQ multiplex PCR assay. For the multiplex PCR, a mixture combining 60 forward primers for TCR Vbeta segments and 13 reverse primers for TCR Jbeta segments was used. Here the immuneACCESS table is served through TCRdb, limited to in-frame sequences with V and J called. Missing clones are a known gap in these copies; in checked studies unresolved V genes cover under half, and the rest lacks a known reason. In this sample the table shows 200,000 to 250,000 clones, around 75% of which occur a single time. The top ten hold 1.8% of the sample. Material for sequencing was PBMCs. These receptor sequences come from a young woman in good health and CMV-seronegative.

This chain joins TRBV27 and TRBJ2-1, with a tentative D call TRBD2 (5 bases). Germline lookup yields CDR1 MNHEY and CDR2 SMNVEV (reference sequence). V was pared by 3 bases and J by 0 bases, with 6 bases between. The CDR3 is 14 residues long. The CDR3 DNA reads TGTGCCAGCAGTTTCGACTACTCCTACAATGAGCAGTTCTTC. Amino acids: CASSFDYSYNEQFF.

The chain employs TRBV18 and TRBJ1-2; D is possibly TRBD1 (5 bases). Deletions cut 0 bases from V and 8 bases from J, with 10 bases between. Germline loops: CDR1 KGHSH, CDR2 LQKENI. The CDR3 is 13 residues long. The DNA for the CDR3 is TGTGCCAGCTCACCACCGGACAAGCCAGGCTACACCTTC. It codes for CASSPPDKPGYTF.

The V and J genes are TRBV6-6 and TRBJ1-1; possibly TRBD1 for D (5 bases). V was clipped by 6 bases and J by 4 bases, with 21 bases between them. Germline V gene sequence: CDR1 MNHNY, CDR2 SVGAGI (reference sequence). The CDR3 totals 16 residues. In DNA form, the CDR3 reads TGTGCCAGCAGCCACGGCCTCGGAGGGGCGAGCACTGAAGCTTTCTTT. This codes for CASSHGLGGASTEAFF.

In this sample, this clone turned up a few times. This chain joins TRBV2 and TRBJ2-7; 7 bases are a match to TRBD1. In germline, CDR1 is SNHLY, CDR2 FYNNEI. With V trimmed by 7 bases and J by 3 bases, 9 bases remained unmatched. This CDR3 has 14 residues. The CDR3: CASKGTEAFYEQYF. The CDR3 coding sequence is TGTGCCAGCAAAGGGACAGAAGCCTTCTACGAGCAGTACTTC.

This clone was counted a few times. V gene TRBV5-1 combines with J gene TRBJ2-1; 9 bases are a match to TRBD2. V shed 2 bases and J 0 bases; nucleotides not matched to a gene: 3. The CDR3 runs 16 residues. Germline V gene data show CDR1 as SGHRS and CDR2 as YFSETQ. CDR3: CASSLISGSSYNEQFF. The CDR3 DNA is TGCGCCAGCAGCTTAATTAGCGGGAGCTCCTACAATGAGCAGTTCTTC.

This chain connects TRBV2 to TRBJ1-5, with TRBD1 matching 8 bases. The junction had 6 bases not matched to a gene; V was cut back by 9 bases and J by 2 bases. From germline, CDR1 is SNHLY and CDR2 FYNNEI. CDR3 length equals 14 residues. The CDR3 nucleotides are TGTGCCAGGGGGGAGACAGGGGGCAATCAGCCCCAGCATTTT. Translated: CARGETGGNQPQHF.

The chain is built from TRBV27 and TRBJ2-2; TRBD2 matches at 10 bases. Per germline, CDR1 MNHEY and CDR2 SMNVEV (reference sequence). This CDR3 comprises 19 residues. J gave up 5 bases and V 4 bases, and 16 bases lay outside the gene matches. CDR3 in amino acids: CASSSGRLAGVSWTGELFF. CDR3 bases: TGTGCCAGCAGTTCTGGTAGGCTAGCGGGAGTATCTTGGACCGGGGAGCTGTTTTTT.

The V gene is TRBV13, the J gene TRBJ2-7, with D tentatively TRBD2 (6 bases). The CDR3 has 18 residues. Germline CDR1 is PRHDT and CDR2 is FYEKMQ (reference sequence). Between the trimmed V and J ends, which lost 0 bases and 0 bases, there was a span of 18 bases. The CDR3 nucleotides are TGTGCCAGCAGCTTAGGCCTTCCCACGGGACTCTCCTCCTACGAGCAGTACTTC. Amino acids: CASSLGLPTGLSSYEQYF. The whole variable domain, remainder taken from reference TRBV13 and TRBJ2-7, is AAGVIQSPRHLIKEKRETATLKCYPIPRHDTVYWYQQGPGQDPQFLISFYEKMQSDKGSIPDRFSAQQFSDYHSELNMSSLELGDSALYFCASSLGLPTGLSSYEQYFGPGTRLTVT.

The V gene is TRBV6-5, the J gene TRBJ1-1; TRBD1 is a possible D gene (5 bases). V lost 4 bases, J lost 8 bases, and 20 bases lay in between. This CDR3 is 15 amino acids long. Germline CDR1 reads MNHEY; CDR2 reads SVGAGI. CDR3 in amino acids: CASSSLSGGDWEAFF. The CDR3 DNA reads as TGTGCCAGCAGTTCCCTCTCGGGGGGAGACTGGGAAGCTTTCTTT.

The V call is TRBV29-1, the J call TRBJ1-1; no firm D call. This CDR3 contains 14 residues. CDR1 SQVTM and CDR2 ANQGSEA come from the germline V gene. V shed 1 base and J shed 6 bases, with 15 bases lying between them. This CDR3 reads CSVEVTREASEAFF. CDR3 coding DNA: TGCAGCGTTGAAGTGACTCGCGAAGCGTCTGAAGCTTTCTTT.

V is TRBV7-9 and J is TRBJ2-7; no firm D call. The CDR3 sequence is 12 residues long. V lost 6 bases and J lost 1, with 7 bases in between. CDR1 SEHNR and CDR2 FQNEAQ come from the germline V gene (reference sequence). CDR3 in DNA: TGTGCCAGCAGAGCAGGATCCTACGAGCAGTACTTC. Translated, it gives CASRAGSYEQYF.

This clone has only a few counts. The V and J genes are TRBV6-6 and TRBJ2-7; 10 bases line up with TRBD1. Germline CDR1 reads MNHNY; CDR2 reads SVGAGI (reference sequence). This CDR3 has 15 amino acids. Trimming at V came to 2 bases and at J to 6 bases, leaving 7 bases not matched to a gene. The CDR3 reads CASSYLGTGASEQYF. The CDR3 coding sequence is TGTGCCAGCAGTTACCTTGGGACAGGGGCCTCCGAGCAGTACTTC.

This clone occurred a few times. The chain uses TRBV6-1 and TRBJ2-7; 8 nucleotides align to TRBD2. The CDR3 covers 16 residues. V lost 1 base, J lost 4 bases, and 9 bases stayed unmatched. Germline loops: CDR1 MNHNS, CDR2 SASEGT. CDR3 sequence reads: CASSEEQGASGYEQYF. CDR3 in DNA: TGTGCCAGCAGTGAAGAACAAGGGGCTAGCGGGTACGAGCAGTACTTC.

This rearrangement joins TRBV4-1 to TRBJ1-5; TRBD1 matches at 12 bases. The CDR3 is made up of 18 amino acids. CDR1 MGHRA and CDR2 YSYEKL come from the germline V gene. Trimming took 4 bases from V and 3 from J; bases not matched to a gene: 10. The CDR3 DNA reads TGCGCCAGCAGCCGATCCGGGACAGGGGGCGCGGTCAATCAGCCCCAGCATTTT. Protein: CASSRSGTGGAVNQPQHF.

This chain uses TRBV6-1 with TRBJ1-4, with 10 bases fitting TRBD1. The V and J ends lost 3 bases and 0 bases, in that order; junction bases with no gene match: 4. The CDR3 totals 17 residues. CDR1 and CDR2 (germline): MNHNS, SASEGT. CDR3 sequence: CASSEGQGWTTNEKLFF. DNA for the CDR3: TGTGCCAGCAGTGAGGGACAGGGGTGGACAACTAATGAAAAACTGTTTTTT.

The chain recombines TRBV19 with TRBJ2-5, with 8 bases matching TRBD2. The CDR3 sequence is 15 residues long. CDR1 LNHDA and CDR2 SQIVND come from the germline V gene (reference sequence). Unmatched junction bases numbered 11, after V lost 6 bases and J lost 5 bases. The CDR3 sequence is CASSAPGTRTETQYF. In DNA form, the CDR3 reads TGTGCCAGTAGCGCCCCTGGGACTAGGACGGAGACCCAGTACTTC. Full variable domain (rest looked up from reference TRBV19 and TRBJ2-5): DGGITQSPKYLFRKEGQNVTLSCEQNLNHDAMYWYRQDPGQGLRLIYYSQIVNDFQKGDIAEGYSVSREKKESFPLTVTSAQKNPTAFYLCASSAPGTRTETQYFGPGTRLLVL.

The genes are TRBV11-2 and TRBJ2-2; TRBD1 agrees at 9 bases. Germline CDR1 SGHAT, CDR2 FQNNGV. CDR3 length equals 16 residues. V trimming: 1 base; J trimming: 3 bases; junction bases outside the gene matches: 3. This CDR3 is CASSLGQGVYTGELFF. The CDR3 bases are TGTGCCAGCAGCTTAGGACAGGGGGTTTACACCGGGGAGCTGTTTTTT.

Details on this clone: A junction end diverges from the germline sequence, so it may reflect a read error. This chain connects TRBV11-2 to TRBJ2-5; 9 bases match TRBD2. Germline CDR1 reads SGHAT; CDR2 reads FQNNGV. The CDR3 contains 18 residues. In DNA form, the CDR3 reads TGTGCCAGCAGCCCCCTACGAGGAGCGGGAGGAAACCAAGAGGCCCAGTACTTC. It specifies CASSPLRGAGGNQEAQYF.

The gene calls are TRBV5-1 and TRBJ1-1; D gene uncertain. Trimming shortened V by 0 bases and J by 0 bases, and 9 bases separated the two germline ends. The CDR3 has 15 residues. Germline lookup yields CDR1 SGHRS and CDR2 YFSETQ. CDR3 sequence: CASSLEDGVNTEAFF. The CDR3 coding sequence is TGCGCCAGCAGCTTGGAAGACGGAGTGAACACTGAAGCTTTCTTT.

V gene TRBV6-6 combines with J gene TRBJ1-1, with no clear D. The CDR3 length is 12 residues. Trimming removed 4 bases at V and 6 bases at J, with 9 bases between. Germline CDR1 and CDR2: MNHNY and SVGAGI (reference sequence). The CDR3 nucleotides read TGTGCCAGCAGTTTCCCCGGGGCTGAAGCTTTCTTT. Translation gives CASSFPGAEAFF.